This TCR beta chain was sequenced during a study of shared clonotypes between healthy human individuals. General study findings and limits: It was observed that roughly 5% of naive CD4 clonotypes were shared across a handful of donors. Naive subsets tended to show greater estimated richness than memory subsets. Clonotype sharing among donors likely depends on sequencing depth.

The CDR3 sequence is 11 residues long. The ends were cut back, 0 bases at V and 6 bases at J, with 4 bases in the middle. Germline V CDR1 and CDR2: SGDLS, YYNGEE. Clones were read by immunoSEQ multiplex PCR, and TCRdb kept only the in-frame ones, dropping some. The repertoire holds 2 million to 2.5 million clones, with about 92% as singletons. This clone occurred once. Its antigen is as yet unknown. The TCR was taken from a man younger than 35 in good health. Some clones in this sample may be carry-over from other donors' samples. This sequence joins TRBV9 and TRBJ2-7, with D hard to call. Sequences were obtained from naive CD4+ T cells from PBMCs. As to subset: CD45RA+ positively selected. CDR3 residues: CASSVGREQYF. The CDR3 DNA follows: TGTGCCAGCAGCGTAGGTCGCGAGCAGTACTTC.